A single sample gave rise to the 12 T cell receptor beta chains below, sequenced in a study of cytomegalovirus exposure and HLA in healthy donors. Sequencing was performed with immunoSEQ multiplex PCR; in TCRdb, only in-frame clones are kept and a portion is missing. The sample records roughly 120,000 clones, around 85% being singletons. Sequenced sample: PBMCs. The receptor set was obtained from a man younger than 35 in good health and CMV-seropositive.

V gene TRBV6-1 combines with J gene TRBJ2-5; 12 nucleotides agree with TRBD2. CDR1 is MNHNS, CDR2 SASEGT, per germline. With 6 bases clipped from V and 5 bases from J, the junction kept 7 bases outside the gene matches. The CDR3 spans 15 residues. CDR3 in DNA: TGTGCCAGCAGGGTACTAGCGGGGGGCCGGGAGACCCAGTACTTC. This codes for CASRVLAGGRETQYF.

The J gene is TRBJ2-5, the V gene TRBV11-2, with 12 bases lining up with TRBD2. J was trimmed by 3 bases and V by 5 bases; bases with no gene match: 4. This CDR3 has 15 residues. The germline V gene has CDR1 SGHAT and CDR2 FQNNGV. CDR3 residues: CASSPRTSGEETQYF. Written as DNA, the CDR3 is TGTGCCAGCAGCCCTCGGACTAGCGGGGAAGAGACCCAGTACTTC. The variable domain in full, with the rest retrieved from reference TRBV11-2 and TRBJ2-5, is EAGVAQSPRYKIIEKRQSVAFWCNPISGHATLYWYQQILGQGPKLLIQFQNNGVVDDSQLPKDRFSAERLKGVDSTLKIQPAKLEDSAVYLCASSPRTSGEETQYFGPGTRLLVL.

The chain employs TRBV18 and TRBJ2-3; D gene uncertain. The CDR3 has 13 residues. The V gene lost 2 bases and the J gene lost 6 bases, with 9 bases spanning the gap. Germline CDR1 and CDR2: KGHSH and LQKENI. The CDR3 DNA reads TGTGCCAGCTCACCAATTGCGCGGGATACGCAGTATTTT. Translation gives CASSPIARDTQYF.

The chain employs TRBV6-5 and TRBJ1-4; TRBD1 agrees at 10 bases. The CDR3 is made up of 14 amino acids. CDR1 MNHEY and CDR2 SVGAGI come from the germline V gene. V lost 6 bases to trimming and J lost 8 bases; unmatched junction nucleotides: 6. The CDR3 DNA reads as TGTGCCAGCAGAACCCGGGACAGGGGCGAAAAACTGTTTTTT. It yields the protein CASRTRDRGEKLFF.

The CDR3 coding sequence is TGTGCCAGCCAGGGGGCAGGGCGTGGAAACACCATATATTTT. Its protein product is CASQGAGRGNTIYF. The rearrangement uses TRBV28 and TRBJ1-3, with 8 bases matching TRBD1. Losses at the gene ends were 8 bases for V and 3 bases for J; bases not matched to a gene: 6. The CDR3 is made up of 14 amino acids. Germline-derived CDR1 and CDR2 are MDHEN and SYDVKM.

The V call is TRBV19, the J call TRBJ2-6, with 7 nucleotides matching TRBD1. Germline V gene lookup returns CDR1 LNHDA and CDR2 SQIVND (reference sequence). This CDR3 comprises 14 residues. Trimming cost V 5 bases and J 4 bases; bases outside gene matches: 2. CDR3 in amino acids: CASSQGVGANVLTF. CDR3 nucleotides: TGTGCCAGTAGTCAGGGGGTCGGGGCCAACGTCCTGACTTTC. The full variable domain, with the rest looked up from reference TRBV19 and TRBJ2-6, is DGGITQSPKYLFRKEGQNVTLSCEQNLNHDAMYWYRQDPGQGLRLIYYSQIVNDFQKGDIAEGYSVSREKKESFPLTVTSAQKNPTAFYLCASSQGVGANVLTFGAGSRLTVL.

This clone was observed a single time. This CDR3 reads CSRRRGQGPVLQETQYF. The CDR3 bases are TGTTCCCGACGGAGGGGGCAGGGGCCCGTTCTCCAAGAGACCCAGTACTTC. The rearrangement links TRBV13 to TRBJ2-5, with D maybe TRBD1 (7 bases). CDR3 size: 17 residues. Germline CDR1 PRHDT, CDR2 FYEKMQ (reference sequence).

This chain joins TRBV5-4 and TRBJ1-1; possible D gene TRBD1, 5 bases. CDR1 SGHNT and CDR2 YYREEE come from the germline V gene (reference sequence). The V and J ends lost 2 bases and 5 bases respectively, with 16 bases between them. The CDR3 sequence is 15 residues long. The CDR3 DNA reads TGTGCCAGCAGCTTAGGACACAGTCGAGAAACTGAAGCTTTCTTT. Translation: CASSLGHSRETEAFF.

V usage is TRBV5-6 and J usage is TRBJ1-1; 7 nucleotides align to TRBD1. The CDR3 is made up of 16 amino acids. Trimming took 2 bases from V and 0 from J; bases not matched to a gene: 7. From germline, CDR1 is SGHDT and CDR2 YYEEEE. The CDR3 spells CASSFARGVMNTEAFF. Here the CDR3 DNA reads TGTGCCAGCAGCTTTGCCAGGGGGGTGATGAACACTGAAGCTTTCTTT.

The rearrangement links TRBV7-2 to TRBJ2-5, with 10 bases identical to TRBD2. Trimming cost V 1 base and J 2 bases; bases outside gene matches: 1. The CDR3 loop spans 15 amino acids. In germline, CDR1 is SGHTA, CDR2 FQGNSA. This CDR3 is CASSLVTSGQETQYF. The CDR3 DNA sequence: TGTGCCAGCAGCTTAGTGACTAGCGGGCAAGAGACCCAGTACTTC.

The chain couples TRBV18 to TRBJ2-1; possible D gene TRBD2, 5 bases. The length of the CDR3 is 15 residues. V was pared by 0 bases and J by 14 bases, with 20 bases between. The germline V gene encodes CDR1 KGHSH and CDR2 LQKENI. The CDR3 nucleotides are TGTGCCAGCTCACCACCAGGGTCTTCGACTAAGGTGGAGTTCTTC. Amino acid sequence: CASSPPGSSTKVEFF.

The chain recombines TRBV5-4 with TRBJ2-1, with D possibly TRBD2 on 6 matching bases. CDR1 is SGHNT and CDR2 is YYREEE in the germline V gene (reference sequence). The CDR3 loop spans 14 amino acids. V was trimmed by 7 bases and J by 0 bases, leaving 11 bases between them. The DNA for the CDR3 is TGTGCCAGCTCCGGGACTGGCTCCTACAATGAGCAGTTCTTC. Translating it yields CASSGTGSYNEQFF.